This record looks at one T cell receptor beta chain sequence and its context. Its antigen is not known. The sample comes from a study of T cells in Graves' hyperthyroidism and ophthalmopathy. Study results and caveats: Before onset, by a median of approximately 5.9 months, the model predicted ophthalmopathy.

RNA transcripts gave rise to amplified TCR beta CDR3 regions. Using the HTBI primer set, a first-round RT-PCR was run on the TCR CDR3. TCRdb re-called the multiplex PCR reads through MiXCR, storing one row per CDR3 protein. The sample holds a few hundred thousand distinct CDR3 sequences; 15% are singletons and the top ten take less than 35%. The TCR originated in a woman in her twenties or thirties with Graves' hyperthyroidism. Input material: blood.

This CDR3 reads CSVRRSSGPPLDPFF. CDR3 nucleotides: TGCAGCGTCCGGCGATCTAGCGGGCCGCCCCTGGACCCGTTCTTC. V is TRBV29-1 and J is TRBJ2-1; 8 nucleotides align to TRBD2. The V gene's germline CDR1 is SQVTM and CDR2 ANQGSEA. The junction had 22 bases not matched to a gene; V was cut back by 6 bases and J by 15 bases. The length of the CDR3 is 15 residues.